These 27 T cell receptor beta chains were all obtained from the same sample, sequenced in a study of T cell responses to AZD1222 COVID-19 vaccine (dated by TCRdb to about 2021). Library generation was performed with the immunoSEQ multiplex PCR assay. TCRdb took this table from immuneACCESS and kept in-frame rearrangements with V and J called. Such tables lack part of the clones; where checked against another copy, unresolved V genes explain under half of the gap, and the rest is unexplained. In this sample the table shows 95,000 to 150,000 clones, 70% to 90% of which occur a single time. The ten largest account for over 5% of the sample. This specimen's time point label, interpreted: baseline before first vaccination. The sample here was peripheral blood, taken on day 0 of AZD1222 vaccination. All receptors derive from an adult in good health.

The V and J genes are TRBV2 and TRBJ1-1; 7 bases align to TRBD1. With V trimmed by 4 bases and J by 5 bases, 13 bases remained unmatched. CDR3 length: 16 residues. Germline V gives CDR1 SNHLY, CDR2 FYNNEI. CDR3 loop: CASSGPTGVKGTEAFF. In DNA form, the CDR3 reads TGTGCCAGCAGTGGTCCCACAGGGGTAAAGGGTACTGAAGCTTTCTTT.

The chain links TRBV5-1 to TRBJ2-7; D may correspond to TRBD1 or TRBD2 (5 bases each). The CDR3 runs to 15 residues. The V and J ends lost 5 bases and 6 bases respectively, with 21 bases between them. The germline V gene has CDR1 SGHRS and CDR2 YFSETQ. CDR3 DNA sequence: TGCGCCAGCAGGTACGGGGCAGTTGGGGGTTTCGAGCAGTACTTC. Amino acids: CASRYGAVGGFEQYF.

The rearrangement uses TRBV11-2 and TRBJ1-1; D gene ambiguous. This CDR3 has 13 amino acids. Looked up from germline, CDR1 is SGHAT and CDR2 is FQNNGV. With 5 bases removed from V and 3 bases from J, the gap between germline ends came to 10 bases. The CDR3 sequence is CASSVRRDTEAFF. CDR3 DNA sequence: TGTGCCAGCAGCGTCCGGAGAGACACTGAAGCTTTCTTT.

V is TRBV27 and J is TRBJ2-1; 9 bases are shared with TRBD1. The CDR3 extends over 15 amino acids. Germline V gives CDR1 MNHEY, CDR2 SMNVEV (reference sequence). V trimming: 2 bases; J trimming: 3 bases; junction bases outside the gene matches: 2. CDR3 DNA sequence: TGTGCCAGCAGTTTAGCGGGACAGGGCTACAATGAGCAGTTCTTC. It yields the protein CASSLAGQGYNEQFF.

This clone was counted once. At one end, the junction sequence differs from germline, possibly due to a read error. The V gene is TRBV5-5, the J gene TRBJ1-6; D gene ambiguous. CDR1 and CDR2 from the germline V gene are SGHKS and YYEKEE (reference sequence). The CDR3 covers 10 residues. The CDR3 nucleotides are TGTGCCAGCAGCTTGCAGATGAGGAGGTTT. Its protein is CASSLQMRRF. Drawing the rest from reference TRBV5-5 and TRBJ1-6, the complete variable domain is DAGVTQSPTHLIKTRGQQVTLRCSPISGHKSVSWYQQVLGQGPQFIFQYYEKEERGRGNFPDRFSARQFPNYSSELNVNALLLGDSALYLCASSLQMRRFGNGTRLTVT.

This clone was seen only once. This chain uses TRBV6-2 or TRBV6-3 with TRBJ1-2, with unresolved D. Germline assignment: CDR1 MNHEY and CDR2 SVGEGT. The CDR3 covers 14 residues. V was trimmed by 4 bases and J by 5 bases, leaving 14 bases between them. CDR3 protein: CASSSSGPVYGYTF. In DNA form, the CDR3 reads TGTGCCAGCAGTTCTTCAGGACCAGTTTATGGCTACACCTTC.

This sequence joins TRBV28 and TRBJ1-6, with D unresolved. V was pared by 4 bases and J by 12 bases, with 10 bases between. CDR1 is MDHEN and CDR2 is SYDVKM in the germline V gene. CDR3 length equals 12 residues. The CDR3 DNA sequence: TGTGCCAGCAGTTCCTTCCCTGGACCCCTCCACTTT. As protein: CASSSFPGPLHF.

The chain couples TRBV15 to TRBJ1-5; D gene uncertain. The CDR3 spans 14 residues. Germline CDR1 is LNHNV and CDR2 is YYDKDF (reference sequence). The ends were cut back, 1 base at V and 6 bases at J, with 10 bases in the middle. The CDR3 sequence: CATSRGGIGQPQHF. CDR3 bases: TGTGCCACCAGCAGAGGTGGGATCGGTCAGCCCCAGCATTTT.

This sequence joins TRBV5-1 and TRBJ1-6, with TRBD1 as a possible D gene (6 bases). The CDR3 spans 15 residues. Trimming removed 2 bases from V and 8 bases from J, with 14 bases in between. The germline V gene encodes CDR1 SGHRS and CDR2 YFSETQ. DNA of the CDR3: TGCGCCAGCAGCTTTAACCAGGGGCAAGATTCACCCCTCCACTTT. Amino acids: CASSFNQGQDSPLHF.

The CDR3 DNA follows: TGTGCCAGCAGCTTAGATCCCCCGAACACTGAAGCTTTCTTT. This gives the protein CASSLDPPNTEAFF. The chain joins TRBV11-3 to TRBJ1-1; D ambiguous. Germline assignment: CDR1 SGHNT and CDR2 YENEEA. There are 14 residues in the CDR3. Trimming took 0 bases from V and 1 from J, leaving 6 bases between them.

The rearrangement joins TRBV24-1 to TRBJ1-1; TRBD1 agrees at 7 bases. There are 14 residues in the CDR3. The V gene's germline CDR1 is KGHDR and CDR2 SFDVKD. V shed 1 base, J shed 4 bases, and the junction held 2 bases outside the gene matches. The CDR3: CATSDLQGRTEAFF. As DNA, the CDR3 is TGTGCCACCAGTGATTTACAGGGGCGCACTGAAGCTTTCTTT.

A single count supports this clone. The chain recombines TRBV4-3 with TRBJ2-2, with 8 bases lining up with TRBD1. The CDR3 is 16 residues long. J lost 4 bases, V lost 3 bases, and 7 bases had no gene match. Germline V CDR1 and CDR2: LGHNA, YSLEER. CDR3 coding DNA: TGCGCCAGCAGCCATATGACAGGGGCTGGCACCGGGGAGCTGTTTTTT. Its translation: CASSHMTGAGTGELFF.

The J gene is TRBJ2-3, the V gene TRBV5-4, with D perhaps given as TRBD1 or TRBD2 (8 bases each). Germline V gene sequence: CDR1 SGHNT, CDR2 YYREEE (reference sequence). Trimming stripped 0 bases from V and 7 bases from J, with 24 bases between. This CDR3 contains 18 residues. CDR3 sequence (DNA): TGTGCCAGCAGCTTGGGACGGGACAGGACTAGCTTTTTAAATACGCAGTATTTT. Amino acid sequence: CASSLGRDRTSFLNTQYF. The complete variable domain, with remaining parts taken from reference TRBV5-4 and TRBJ2-3, reads ETGVTQSPTHLIKTRGQQVTLRCSSQSGHNTVSWYQQALGQGPQFIFQYYREEENGRGNFPPRFSGLQFPNYSSELNVNALELDDSALYLCASSLGRDRTSFLNTQYFGPGTRLTVL.

V usage is TRBV28 and J usage is TRBJ1-5, with 7 nucleotides matching TRBD1. This CDR3 region has 17 residues. Losses at the gene ends were 5 bases for V and 0 bases for J; bases not matched to a gene: 10. CDR1 and CDR2 (germline): MDHEN, SYDVKM. The CDR3 loop reads CASSHQRTGFSNQPQHF. Written as DNA, the CDR3 is TGTGCCAGCAGTCACCAAAGGACAGGCTTTAGCAATCAGCCCCAGCATTTT.

This clone was seen more than once but under ten times. This chain joins TRBV12-3 or TRBV12-4 and TRBJ1-1; D uncertain. V was trimmed by 3 bases and J by 8 bases, leaving 13 bases between them. The CDR3 is made up of 13 amino acids. The CDR3 DNA sequence: TGTGCCAGCAGTTTCCTTTTGGGCACAGAAGCTTTCTTT. It yields the protein CASSFLLGTEAFF.

V gene TRBV19 combines with J gene TRBJ2-1, with D tentatively TRBD2 (6 bases). The CDR3 totals 15 residues. Deletions cut 10 bases from V and 7 bases from J, with 23 bases between. CDR1 LNHDA and CDR2 SQIVND come from the germline V gene (reference sequence). The CDR3 sequence: CATGDTSWGWNEQFF. As DNA, the CDR3 is TGTGCCACTGGGGATACTAGCTGGGGGTGGAATGAGCAGTTCTTC.

The DNA for the CDR3 is TGTGCCAGCAGCACCGGCGGGGGGGCCCAGTACTTC. Its protein product is CASSTGGGAQYF. The chain combines TRBV3-1 (or the pseudogene TRBV3-2) with TRBJ2-5; 9 bases fit TRBD2. The CDR3 runs 12 residues. V lost 5 bases, J lost 9 bases, and 4 bases stayed unmatched. The germline gives CDR1 LGHDT, CDR2 YNNKEL (reference sequence).

The chain carries TRBV5-4 and TRBJ2-7, with D possibly being TRBD1 (6 bases). The V and J ends lost 3 bases and 2 bases respectively, with 9 bases between them. The CDR3 is 13 amino acids. Looked up from germline, CDR1 is SGHNT and CDR2 is YYREEE (reference sequence). The CDR3: CASSSGQTYEQYF. For the CDR3, the DNA is TGTGCCAGCAGCTCAGGACAGACCTACGAGCAGTACTTC. Based on the CDR3 plus reference TRBV5-4 and TRBJ2-7, the full variable domain is ETGVTQSPTHLIKTRGQQVTLRCSSQSGHNTVSWYQQALGQGPQFIFQYYREEENGRGNFPPRFSGLQFPNYSSELNVNALELDDSALYLCASSSGQTYEQYFGPGTRLTVT.

The gene calls are TRBV10-3 and TRBJ1-6; 7 nucleotides agree with TRBD1. The CDR3 runs 14 residues. Germline V CDR1 and CDR2: ENHRY, SYGVKD. V dropped 6 bases and J dropped 7; count of bases not matched to a gene: 6. The chain's CDR3 is CAIRRGDSNSPLHF. In DNA form, the CDR3 reads TGTGCCATCAGGAGGGGGGACAGCAATTCACCCCTCCACTTT.

V usage is TRBV5-5 and J usage is TRBJ2-5, with D perhaps being TRBD1 or TRBD2 (6 bases each). The CDR3 spans 14 residues. The ends were cut back, 6 bases at V and 1 base at J, with 13 bases in the middle. The germline gives CDR1 SGHKS, CDR2 YYEKEE (reference sequence). The CDR3 nucleotides are TGTGCCAGCATCCCCGGGGGCGGCCAAGAGACCCAGTACTTC. Amino acid sequence: CASIPGGGQETQYF.

The chain recombines TRBV24-1 with TRBJ2-2; D tentatively fits TRBD1 or TRBD2 (5 bases each). Germline CDR1 reads KGHDR; CDR2 reads SFDVKD. With 5 bases removed from V and 5 bases from J, the gap between germline ends came to 11 bases. CDR3 length equals 14 residues. CDR3 amino acids: CATSVGTETGELFF. CDR3 coding DNA: TGTGCCACCAGTGTCGGGACCGAAACCGGGGAGCTGTTTTTT.

This clone was seen a single time. V gene TRBV2 combines with J gene TRBJ2-7; 7 nucleotides match TRBD1. The CDR3 loop spans 15 amino acids. J lost 5 bases, V lost 7 bases, and 14 bases had no gene match. Looked up from germline, CDR1 is SNHLY and CDR2 is FYNNEI. The CDR3 sequence: CASKSQGPRQNEQYF. The CDR3 bases are TGTGCCAGCAAATCACAGGGGCCAAGACAGAACGAGCAGTACTTC.

This chain links TRBV4-1 with TRBJ1-5, with D hard to call. Germline V lookup: CDR1 MGHRA, CDR2 YSYEKL. This CDR3 contains 16 residues. The V end was cut by 0 bases, the J end by 2 bases, with 11 bases between. The CDR3 is CASSQDRNLGNQPQHF. CDR3 sequence (DNA): TGCGCCAGCAGCCAAGACAGGAATTTGGGCAATCAGCCCCAGCATTTT.

Here the CDR3 reads CASSQAPYTEAFF. Written as DNA, the CDR3 is TGTGCCAGCAGCCAAGCCCCCTACACTGAAGCTTTCTTT. The chain recombines TRBV28 with TRBJ1-1; D unresolved. In germline, CDR1 is MDHEN, CDR2 SYDVKM. Trimming left V 6 bases short and J 3 bases short, with 11 bases between. The CDR3 sequence is 13 residues long.

This chain joins TRBV28 and TRBJ1-5; D gene uncertain. This CDR3 has 16 residues. Between the trimmed V and J ends, which lost 5 bases and 4 bases, there was a span of 18 bases. Germline lookup yields CDR1 MDHEN and CDR2 SYDVKM. CDR3 nucleotide sequence: TGTGCCAGCAGTACACCGCTCCCCACTTTAAATCAGCCCCAGCATTTT. The encoded protein is CASSTPLPTLNQPQHF. Variable domain in full (rest from reference TRBV28 and TRBJ1-5): DVKVTQSSRYLVKRTGEKVFLECVQDMDHENMFWYRQDPGLGLRLIYFSYDVKMKEKGDIPEGYSVSREKKERFSLILESASTNQTSMYLCASSTPLPTLNQPQHFGDGTRLSIL.

The chain employs TRBV4-1 and TRBJ1-4; D gene ambiguous. Germline V gene lookup returns CDR1 MGHRA and CDR2 YSYEKL. Trimming cost V 0 bases and J 7 bases, with 6 bases left between them. CDR3 length: 13 amino acids. The CDR3 DNA is TGCGCCAGCAGCCAAGATTGGGGTGAAAAACTGTTTTTT. Amino acid sequence: CASSQDWGEKLFF.

The V and J genes are TRBV6-2 or TRBV6-3 and TRBJ1-1; unclear D gene. The V gene lost 4 bases and the J gene lost 8 bases, with 11 bases spanning the gap. The CDR3 sequence is 12 residues long. CDR1 and CDR2 from the germline V gene are MNHEY and SVGEGT. The CDR3 sequence: CASSSPQMEAFF. The CDR3 DNA reads as TGTGCCAGCAGTTCCCCCCAAATGGAAGCTTTCTTT.